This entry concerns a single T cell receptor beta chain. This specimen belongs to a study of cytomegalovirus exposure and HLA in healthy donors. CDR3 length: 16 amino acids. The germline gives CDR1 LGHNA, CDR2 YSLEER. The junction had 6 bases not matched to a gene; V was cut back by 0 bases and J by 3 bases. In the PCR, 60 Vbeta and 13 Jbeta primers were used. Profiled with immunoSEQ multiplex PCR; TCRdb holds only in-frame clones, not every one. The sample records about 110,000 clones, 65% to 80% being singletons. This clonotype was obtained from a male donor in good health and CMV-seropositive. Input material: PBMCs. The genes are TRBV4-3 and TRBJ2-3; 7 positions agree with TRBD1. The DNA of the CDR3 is TGCGCCAGCAGCCAAGAAGGGGGCGATGGAACAGATACGCAGTATTTT. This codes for CASSQEGGDGTDTQYF.